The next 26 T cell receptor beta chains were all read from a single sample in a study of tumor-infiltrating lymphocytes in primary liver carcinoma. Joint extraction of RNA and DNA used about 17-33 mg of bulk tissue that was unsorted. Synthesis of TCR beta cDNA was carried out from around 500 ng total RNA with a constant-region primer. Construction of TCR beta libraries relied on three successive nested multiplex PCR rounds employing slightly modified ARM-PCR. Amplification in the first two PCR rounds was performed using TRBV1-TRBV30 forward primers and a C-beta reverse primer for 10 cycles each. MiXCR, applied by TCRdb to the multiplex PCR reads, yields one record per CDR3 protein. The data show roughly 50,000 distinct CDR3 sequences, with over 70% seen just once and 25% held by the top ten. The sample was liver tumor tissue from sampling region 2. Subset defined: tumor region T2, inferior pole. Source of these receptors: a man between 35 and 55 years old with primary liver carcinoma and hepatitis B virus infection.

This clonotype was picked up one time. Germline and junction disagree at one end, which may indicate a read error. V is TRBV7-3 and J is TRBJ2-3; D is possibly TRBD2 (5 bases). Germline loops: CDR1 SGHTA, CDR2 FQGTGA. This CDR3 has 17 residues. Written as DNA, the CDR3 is TGTGTCAGCAGCGGCGAGCGAAACTTCCAGACCACAGATACGCAGTATTTT. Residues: CVSSGERNFQTTDTQYF.

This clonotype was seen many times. CDR3 DNA: TGCGCCAGCAGCCAGGCTGGACTAGCGGGAAGGGAGACCCAGTACTTC. Its translation: CASSQAGLAGRETQYF. The chain uses TRBV4-1 and TRBJ2-5, with 12 bases lining up with TRBD2. The V segment lost 3 bases and the J segment 5 bases; nucleotides outside the gene matches: 7. The CDR3 runs 16 residues. The germline V gene has CDR1 MGHRA and CDR2 YSYEKL.

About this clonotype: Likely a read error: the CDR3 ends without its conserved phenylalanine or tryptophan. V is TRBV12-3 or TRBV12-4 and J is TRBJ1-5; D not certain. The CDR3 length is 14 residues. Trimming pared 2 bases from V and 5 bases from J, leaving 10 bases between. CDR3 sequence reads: CASSLLESDQPQHL. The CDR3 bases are TGTGCCAGCAGTTTACTCGAGTCGGATCAGCCCCAGCATTTA.

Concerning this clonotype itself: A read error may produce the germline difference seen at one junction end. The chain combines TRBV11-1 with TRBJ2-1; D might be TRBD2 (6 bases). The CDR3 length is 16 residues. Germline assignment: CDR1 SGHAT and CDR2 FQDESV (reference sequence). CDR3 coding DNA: TGCGCCAACAGCTTAGGCCTGGGACTTCCTACACATGAGCAGTTCTTC. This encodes CANSLGLGLPTHEQFF.

The DNA of the CDR3 is TGTACCACATCTGGCTCGACAGGGGGCCGTTATATCTCCTACAATGAGCAGTTCTTC. Its protein product is CTTSGSTGGRYISYNEQFF. This rearrangement joins TRBV7-8 to TRBJ2-1; 10 bases are shared with TRBD1. Germline CDR1 and CDR2: SGHVS and FQNEAQ. CDR3 length equals 19 residues. Using reference TRBV7-8 and TRBJ2-1 for the parts outside the CDR3, the full variable domain is GAGVSQSPRYKVAKRGQDVALRCDPISGHVSLFWYQQALGQGPEFLTYFQNEAQLDKSGLPSDRFFAERPEGSVSTLKIQRTQQEDSAVYLCTTSGSTGGRYISYNEQFFGPGTRLTVL.

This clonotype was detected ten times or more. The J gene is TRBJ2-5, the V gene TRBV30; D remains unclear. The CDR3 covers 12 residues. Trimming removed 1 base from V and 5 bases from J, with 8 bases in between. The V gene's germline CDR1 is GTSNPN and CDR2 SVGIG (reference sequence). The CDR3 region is CAWSEVGETQYF. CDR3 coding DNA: TGTGCCTGGAGTGAAGTGGGGGAGACCCAGTACTTC.

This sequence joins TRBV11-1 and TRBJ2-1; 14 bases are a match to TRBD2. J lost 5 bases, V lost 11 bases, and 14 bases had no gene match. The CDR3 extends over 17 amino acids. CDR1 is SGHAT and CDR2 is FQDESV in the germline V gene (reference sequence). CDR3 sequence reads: CACSMGLAGEVDNEQFF. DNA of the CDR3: TGTGCCTGTAGCATGGGACTAGCGGGAGAAGTTGACAATGAGCAGTTCTTC.

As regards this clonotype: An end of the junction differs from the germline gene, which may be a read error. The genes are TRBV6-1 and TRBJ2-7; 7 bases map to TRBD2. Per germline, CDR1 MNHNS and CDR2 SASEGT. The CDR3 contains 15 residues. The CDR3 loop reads CASSEEGSGGYEQYF. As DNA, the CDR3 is TGTGCCAGCAGTGAAGAGGGATCGGGAGGCTACGAGCAGTATTTC.

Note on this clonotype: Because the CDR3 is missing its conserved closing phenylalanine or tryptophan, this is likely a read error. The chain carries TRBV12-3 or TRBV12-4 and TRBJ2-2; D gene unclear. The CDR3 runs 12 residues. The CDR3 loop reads CVSSRRPGELFY. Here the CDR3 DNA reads TGTGTCAGCAGTCGTAGGCCCGGGGAGCTGTTTTAT.

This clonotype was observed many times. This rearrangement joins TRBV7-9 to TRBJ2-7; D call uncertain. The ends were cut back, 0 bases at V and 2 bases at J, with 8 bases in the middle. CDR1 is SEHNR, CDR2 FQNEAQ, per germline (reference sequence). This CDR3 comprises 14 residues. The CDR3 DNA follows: TGTGCCAGCAGCTTAGCGGGTCCCGCCTACGAGCAGTACTTC. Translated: CASSLAGPAYEQYF.

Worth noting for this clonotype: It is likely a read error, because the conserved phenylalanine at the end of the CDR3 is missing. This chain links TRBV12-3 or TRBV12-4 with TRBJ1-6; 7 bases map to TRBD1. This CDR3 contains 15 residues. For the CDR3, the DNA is TGTGCCTGCAGTTCCACGACAGGGCGTAACTCACCCCTCCACATT. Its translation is CACSSTTGRNSPLHI.

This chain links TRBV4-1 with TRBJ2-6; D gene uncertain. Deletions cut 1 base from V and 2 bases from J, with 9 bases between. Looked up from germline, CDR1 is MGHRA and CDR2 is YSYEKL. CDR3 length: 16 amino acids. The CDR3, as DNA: TGCGCCAGCAGCCAAGGTCCAGCCACTGGGGCCAACGTCCTGACTTTC. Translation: CASSQGPATGANVLTF.

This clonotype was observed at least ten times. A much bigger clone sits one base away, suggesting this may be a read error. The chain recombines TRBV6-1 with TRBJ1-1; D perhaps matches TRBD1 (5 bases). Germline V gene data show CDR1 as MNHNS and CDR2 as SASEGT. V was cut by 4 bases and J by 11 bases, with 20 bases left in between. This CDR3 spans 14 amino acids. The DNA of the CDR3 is TGTGCCAGCAGTGCACTCCCGGGACGGGGATGGGCTTTCTTT. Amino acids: CASSALPGRGWAFF.

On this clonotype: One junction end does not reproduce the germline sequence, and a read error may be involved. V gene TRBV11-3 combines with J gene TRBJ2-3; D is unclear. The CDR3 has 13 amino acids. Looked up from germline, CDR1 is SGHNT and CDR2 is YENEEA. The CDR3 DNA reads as TGTACCAGCAGCTTGTGTGAGGCAGATACGCAGTATTTT. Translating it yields CTSSLCEADTQYF.

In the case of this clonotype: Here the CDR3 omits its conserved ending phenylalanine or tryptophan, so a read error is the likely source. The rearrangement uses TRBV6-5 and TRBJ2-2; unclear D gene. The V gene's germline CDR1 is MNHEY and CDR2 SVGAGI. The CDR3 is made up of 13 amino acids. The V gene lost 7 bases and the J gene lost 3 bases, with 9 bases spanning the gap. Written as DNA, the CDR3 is TGTGCCAGCATCCCCCGGTACACCGGGGAGCTGTTTGTT. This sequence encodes CASIPRYTGELFV.

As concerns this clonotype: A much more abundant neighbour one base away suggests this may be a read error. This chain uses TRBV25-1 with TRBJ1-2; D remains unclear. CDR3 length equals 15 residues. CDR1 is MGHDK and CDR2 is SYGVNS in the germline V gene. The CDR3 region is CTSSEKGLPTGGYTF. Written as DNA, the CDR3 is TGTACCAGCAGTGAGAAAGGACTACCCACGGGAGGCTACACCTTC.

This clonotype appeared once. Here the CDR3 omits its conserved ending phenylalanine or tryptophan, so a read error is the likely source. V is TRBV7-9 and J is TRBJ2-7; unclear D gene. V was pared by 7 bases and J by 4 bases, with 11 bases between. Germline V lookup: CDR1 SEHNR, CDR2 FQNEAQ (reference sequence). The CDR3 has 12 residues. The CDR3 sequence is CASNSLGYEQYI. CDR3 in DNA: TGTGCCAGCAACTCTCTTGGGTACGAGCAGTACATC.

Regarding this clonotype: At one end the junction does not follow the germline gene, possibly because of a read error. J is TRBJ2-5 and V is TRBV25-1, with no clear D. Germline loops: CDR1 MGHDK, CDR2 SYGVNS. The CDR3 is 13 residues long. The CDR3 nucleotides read TGTGCCAGAAGTGATTACGGCTCGGGGACCCAGTACTTC. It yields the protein CARSDYGSGTQYF. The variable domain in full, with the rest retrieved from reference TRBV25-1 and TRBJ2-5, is EADIYQTPRYLVIGTGKKITLECSQTMGHDKMYWYQQDPGMELHLIHYSYGVNSTEKGDLSSESTVSRIRTEHFPLTLESARPSHTSQYLCARSDYGSGTQYFGPGTRLLVL.

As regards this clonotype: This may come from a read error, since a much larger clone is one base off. CDR3 in DNA: TGTGCCGGCAGTCGCGGGCAGAATCAGCCCCAGCATTTT. It yields the protein CAGSRGQNQPQHF. V gene TRBV2 combines with J gene TRBJ1-5; D unclear. In germline, CDR1 is SNHLY, CDR2 FYNNEI. The CDR3 extends over 13 amino acids.

CDR3 protein: CASSPGATLDTGELFF. CDR3 nucleotides: TGTGCCAGCAGTCCCGGGGCCACTTTGGACACCGGGGAGCTGTTTTTT. This sequence joins TRBV6-6 and TRBJ2-2; either TRBD1 or TRBD2 may supply D (5 bases each). V lost 5 bases and J 3 bases, leaving 16 bases between the germline ends. The germline V gene has CDR1 MNHNY and CDR2 SVGAGI (reference sequence). This CDR3 is built from 16 residues.

As DNA, the CDR3 is TGTACTAACAGCTCCTCGTTTGAGCAGTTCTTC. Its translation is CTNSSSFEQFF. The chain joins TRBV11-2 to TRBJ2-1; D gene unclear. This CDR3 is built from 11 residues. CDR1 is SGHAT, CDR2 FQNNGV, per germline.

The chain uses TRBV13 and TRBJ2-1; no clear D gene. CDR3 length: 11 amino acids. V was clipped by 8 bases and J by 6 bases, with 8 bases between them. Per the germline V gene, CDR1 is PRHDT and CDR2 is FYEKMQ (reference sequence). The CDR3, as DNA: TGTGCCAGCTGCATTAGCAATGAGCAGTTCTTC. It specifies CASCISNEQFF.

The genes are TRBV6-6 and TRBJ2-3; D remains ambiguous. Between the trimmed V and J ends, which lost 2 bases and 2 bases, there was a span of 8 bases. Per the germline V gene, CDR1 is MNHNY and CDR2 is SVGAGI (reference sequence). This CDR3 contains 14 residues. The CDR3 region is CASSYAMNTDTQYF. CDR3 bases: TGTGCCAGCAGTTACGCGATGAACACAGATACGCAGTATTTT.

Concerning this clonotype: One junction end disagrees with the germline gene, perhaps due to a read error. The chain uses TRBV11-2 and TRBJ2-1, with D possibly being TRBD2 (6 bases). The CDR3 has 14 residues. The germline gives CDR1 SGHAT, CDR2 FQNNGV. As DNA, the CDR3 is TGTGCCAACAGTTCAGCGGGCCCTGGGAATGAGCGGTCCTTC. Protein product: CANSSAGPGNERSF.

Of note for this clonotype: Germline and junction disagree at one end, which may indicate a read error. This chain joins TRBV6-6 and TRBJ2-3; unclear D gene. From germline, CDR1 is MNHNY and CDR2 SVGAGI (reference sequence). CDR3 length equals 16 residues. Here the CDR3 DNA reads TGTGCCAGTAGTTACTGGGATTCCCCGTCCACAGATACGCAGTATTTT. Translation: CASSYWDSPSTDTQYF.

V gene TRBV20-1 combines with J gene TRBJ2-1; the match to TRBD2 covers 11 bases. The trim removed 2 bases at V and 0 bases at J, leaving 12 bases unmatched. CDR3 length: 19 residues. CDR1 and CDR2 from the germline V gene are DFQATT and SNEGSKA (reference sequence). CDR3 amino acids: CSARPRLAGGQSSYNEQFF. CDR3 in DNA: TGCAGTGCTAGACCCCGTTTAGCGGGAGGGCAAAGCTCCTACAATGAGCAGTTCTTC.